Following are 6 T cell receptor beta chains from one sample sequenced in a study of blood T cells in healthy people across ages. Next came a second PCR, run for about 7 to 12 cycles, which used a sample-barcoded 5' primer along with a J-beta primer mix. A single record per CDR3 protein comes from TCRdb applying MiXCR to the 5' RACE reads. Of around 580,000 distinct CDR3 sequences in the sample, around 50% are singletons; the top ten hold roughly 24%. Sequencing was done on a sample of blood. Every receptor here comes from an elderly man in good health.

The chain employs TRBV6-5 and TRBJ1-1; no reliable D call. Trimming took 6 bases from V and 6 from J, leaving 17 bases between them. Germline values: CDR1 MNHEY, CDR2 SVGAGI. The CDR3 totals 14 residues. CDR3 sequence (DNA): TGTGCCAGCAGCGCGAAGCGGAAGAGGGCTGAAGCTTTCTTT. Its translation is CASSAKRKRAEAFF.

This clonotype turned up a few times. This chain joins TRBV4-1 and TRBJ2-7; D call uncertain. CDR3 length: 13 amino acids. Germline CDR1 reads MGHRA; CDR2 reads YSYEKL. V was cut by 5 bases and J by 2 bases, with 10 bases left in between. The CDR3, as DNA: TGCGCCAGCAGCAGGAGTATTACCTACGAGCAGTACTTC. It codes for CASSRSITYEQYF.

V gene TRBV5-1 combines with J gene TRBJ2-7, with D tentatively TRBD1 or TRBD2 (6 bases each). Germline CDR1 SGHRS, CDR2 YFSETQ. Trimming cost V 3 bases and J 2 bases, with 18 bases left between them. The CDR3 consists of 16 residues. CDR3 DNA sequence: TGCGCCAGCAGCTCGGGAGACAGGCTACAAACCTACGAGCAGTACTTC. Protein product: CASSSGDRLQTYEQYF.

J is TRBJ2-2 and V is TRBV11-2; D is possibly TRBD1 (5 bases). V lost 1 base to trimming and J lost 7 bases, with 13 bases between them. The CDR3 is 15 residues long. Germline values: CDR1 SGHAT, CDR2 FQNNGV. In DNA, the CDR3 is TGTGCCAGCAGCTTAGCGGCAGGGAAGGTCGGGGAGCTGTTTTTT. This translates into CASSLAAGKVGELFF. The entire variable domain, with the rest obtained from reference TRBV11-2 and TRBJ2-2, is as follows: EAGVAQSPRYKIIEKRQSVAFWCNPISGHATLYWYQQILGQGPKLLIQFQNNGVVDDSQLPKDRFSAERLKGVDSTLKIQPAKLEDSAVYLCASSLAAGKVGELFFGEGSRLTVL.

This chain links TRBV5-1 with TRBJ1-2, with unresolved D. Germline CDR1 SGHRS, CDR2 YFSETQ. The CDR3 totals 12 residues. Trimming took 0 bases from V and 4 from J, leaving 4 bases between them. The CDR3: CASSLDIYGYTF. For the CDR3, the DNA is TGCGCCAGCAGCTTGGACATCTATGGCTACACCTTC.

This chain links TRBV29-1 with TRBJ1-2; TRBD1 agrees at 8 bases. V dropped 4 bases and J dropped 7; count of bases not matched to a gene: 11. Per germline, CDR1 SQVTM and CDR2 ANQGSEA. The CDR3 totals 14 residues. This CDR3 reads CSVGGAGGFSGYTF. The DNA for the CDR3 is TGCAGCGTTGGGGGGGCAGGGGGCTTTAGTGGCTACACCTTC.